Shown below are 16 T cell receptor beta chains from a single sample sequenced in a study of blood T cell repertoires in COVID-19. Sequencing was performed with immunoSEQ multiplex PCR; in TCRdb, only in-frame clones are kept and a portion is missing. The sample shows about 140,000 clones, about 88% of them seen only once. The specimen was peripheral blood. These receptors were taken from a human donor with COVID-19, enrolled during active disease. The donor label of this sample is uncertain.

The chain combines TRBV4-1 with TRBJ1-5; 8 bases fit TRBD1. The CDR3 spans 17 residues. The germline V gene has CDR1 MGHRA and CDR2 YSYEKL. Trimming took 1 base from V and 1 from J; bases not matched to a gene: 6. The CDR3 here is CASSQGDRRLSNQPQHF. DNA for the CDR3: TGCGCCAGCAGCCAAGGGGACAGGCGGTTAAGCAATCAGCCCCAGCATTTT.

The chain combines TRBV7-2 with TRBJ2-3; weak D call: TRBD2 (6 bases). Trimming removed 5 bases at V and 0 bases at J, with 12 bases between. This CDR3 has 15 residues. The V gene's germline CDR1 is SGHTA and CDR2 FQGNSA. CDR3 sequence: CASSRAGSSTDTQYF. The CDR3 nucleotides are TGTGCCAGCAGCCGTGCGGGGTCTAGCACAGATACGCAGTATTTT.

Turning to this clone: Germline and junction disagree at one end, which may indicate a read error. This chain joins TRBV12-3 or TRBV12-4 and TRBJ1-1, with TRBD1 matching over 9 bases. The CDR3 runs 13 residues. CDR3 in amino acids: CASKGTGNAEAFF. DNA of the CDR3: TGTGCCAGCAAAGGGACAGGGAACGCTGAAGCTTTCTTT.

The gene calls are TRBV19 and TRBJ2-5; no reliable D call. CDR1 is LNHDA, CDR2 SQIVND, per germline (reference sequence). The CDR3 covers 15 residues. The germline V and J ends were trimmed by 1 base and 4 bases, with 13 bases remaining between them. CDR3 loop: CASSIGVGFPETQYF. CDR3 sequence (DNA): TGTGCCAGTAGTATAGGAGTCGGGTTCCCAGAGACCCAGTACTTC.

V is TRBV2 and J is TRBJ1-4; 9 bases map to TRBD1. Trimming at V came to 8 bases and at J to 5 bases, leaving 9 bases not matched to a gene. The CDR3 is made up of 15 amino acids. CDR1 SNHLY and CDR2 FYNNEI come from the germline V gene. The CDR3 DNA is TGTGCCAGCGGAAGACAGGGGGTGAGAAATGAAAAACTGTTTTTT. It specifies CASGRQGVRNEKLFF.

The J gene is TRBJ2-1, the V gene TRBV7-7; TRBD2 is a possible D gene (7 bases). Trimming pared 0 bases from V and 3 bases from J, leaving 12 bases between. This CDR3 has 16 amino acids. The germline V gene encodes CDR1 SSHAT and CDR2 FNYEAQ (reference sequence). The CDR3 is CASSLAAGEGYNEQFF. CDR3 nucleotide sequence: TGTGCCAGCAGCTTAGCGGCAGGGGAGGGCTACAATGAGCAGTTCTTC.

The chain has TRBV24-1 and TRBJ1-2, with D maybe TRBD1 (5 bases). V dropped 0 bases and J dropped 4 bases, with 14 bases sitting between them. The germline gives CDR1 KGHDR, CDR2 SFDVKD. The CDR3 runs to 16 residues. The CDR3 bases are TGTGCCACCAGTGATTTGCGACAGCCTTACGTCTATGGCTACACCTTC. It codes for CATSDLRQPYVYGYTF.

The rearrangement uses TRBV6-5 and TRBJ2-5, with 8 bases identical to TRBD2. Germline CDR1 reads MNHEY; CDR2 reads SVGAGI. V was pared by 6 bases and J by 5 bases, with 8 bases of the junction left unmatched. The CDR3 runs 14 residues. The CDR3 DNA is TGTGCCAGCAGCACCGGGCCGGGAGGGGAGACCCAGTACTTC. As protein: CASSTGPGGETQYF.

The rearrangement uses TRBV7-9 and TRBJ1-2; perhaps TRBD1 as D (5 bases). This CDR3 has 17 residues. The V end was cut by 3 bases, the J end by 4 bases, with 21 bases between. Germline lookup yields CDR1 SEHNR and CDR2 FQNEAQ (reference sequence). The CDR3 bases are TGTGCCAGCAGCTTTGGACATACCCAAGGGGCGCCCTATGGCTACACCTTC. This codes for CASSFGHTQGAPYGYTF.

V gene TRBV4-2 combines with J gene TRBJ1-2; D is perhaps TRBD1 (6 bases). Germline V CDR1 and CDR2: LGHNA, YNFKEQ. V was shortened by 0 bases and J by 5 bases, with 10 bases between the two germline ends. The CDR3 extends over 14 amino acids. CDR3 amino acids: CASSQDTTGYGYTF. The CDR3 bases are TGTGCCAGCAGCCAAGATACGACAGGATATGGCTACACCTTC.

This chain uses TRBV27 with TRBJ2-5; TRBD1 matches 7 bases. Germline V gene data show CDR1 as MNHEY and CDR2 as SMNVEV (reference sequence). Trimming removed 6 bases from V and 6 bases from J; junction bases left unmatched: 10. The CDR3 runs to 14 residues. This CDR3 is CASRVPGTAQTQYF. In DNA form, the CDR3 reads TGTGCCAGCAGGGTACCCGGGACAGCCCAGACCCAGTACTTC.

The V gene is TRBV11-2, the J gene TRBJ1-2, with no clear D. The CDR3 is 17 amino acids. Germline V gives CDR1 SGHAT, CDR2 FQNNGV. With 0 bases removed from V and 0 bases from J, the gap between germline ends came to 14 bases. CDR3 region: CASSLEGSLRANYGYTF. CDR3 bases: TGTGCCAGCAGCTTAGAGGGCAGCCTAAGAGCTAACTATGGCTACACCTTC. Combining the CDR3 with reference TRBV11-2 and TRBJ1-2 gives the whole variable domain EAGVAQSPRYKIIEKRQSVAFWCNPISGHATLYWYQQILGQGPKLLIQFQNNGVVDDSQLPKDRFSAERLKGVDSTLKIQPAKLEDSAVYLCASSLEGSLRANYGYTFGSGTRLTVV.

This clone was observed once. The chain uses TRBV5-1 and TRBJ2-1, with D perhaps matching TRBD1 (5 bases). The length of the CDR3 is 12 residues. Germline V gene lookup returns CDR1 SGHRS and CDR2 YFSETQ. Trimming removed 1 base at V and 12 bases at J, with 11 bases between. This chain's CDR3 is CASSLSGHWQFF. The CDR3 DNA reads TGCGCCAGCAGCTTGTCAGGGCATTGGCAGTTCTTC.

The rearrangement joins TRBV7-9 to TRBJ2-2, with a tentative D call TRBD1 (6 bases). V was pared by 4 bases and J by 3 bases, with 21 bases between. The CDR3 length is 18 residues. CDR1 and CDR2 from the germline V gene are SEHNR and FQNEAQ (reference sequence). CDR3 sequence reads: CASSSSLDSFDYTGELFF. CDR3 nucleotide sequence: TGTGCCAGCAGCTCCTCCTTGGACAGTTTCGATTACACCGGGGAGCTGTTTTTT.

The chain links TRBV2 to TRBJ1-3; D remains ambiguous. Germline CDR1 reads SNHLY; CDR2 reads FYNNEI. The V gene lost 0 bases and the J gene lost 0 bases, with 18 bases spanning the gap. The CDR3 is 19 amino acids. CDR3: CASSEAHYGVDPSGNTIYF. The CDR3 nucleotides read TGTGCCAGCAGTGAAGCGCATTACGGGGTGGACCCCTCTGGAAACACCATATATTTT.

The V call is TRBV5-6, the J call TRBJ1-3, with TRBD1 as a possible D gene (6 bases). Germline lookup yields CDR1 SGHDT and CDR2 YYEEEE. CDR3 length equals 17 residues. Trimming removed 0 bases at V and 0 bases at J, with 13 bases between. This chain's CDR3 is CASSLAAGVPSGNTIYF. The CDR3 DNA reads as TGTGCCAGCAGCTTGGCGGCAGGGGTCCCCTCTGGAAACACCATATATTTT. The full variable domain, in which reference TRBV5-6 and TRBJ1-3 provide the parts outside the CDR3, is DAGVTQSPTHLIKTRGQQVTLRCSPKSGHDTVSWYQQALGQGPQFIFQYYEEEERQRGNFPDRFSGHQFPNYSSELNVNALLLGDSALYLCASSLAAGVPSGNTIYFGEGSWLTVV.